The rows below give T cell receptor beta chains drawn from one sample of a study of cytomegalovirus exposure and HLA in healthy donors. Method: immunoSEQ multiplex PCR; TCRdb's copy keeps in-frame clones and lacks some. This table has some 200,000 clones, 80% to 85% appearing once. Sequencing input: PBMCs. These receptors all come from a woman aged 45 to 65 in good health and CMV-seropositive. The conserved cysteine and the conserved F or W are not part of the CDR3 here.

J	V	CDR3
TRBJ2-3	TRBV7-9	SSSFSTGAGTDTQY
TRBJ2-5	TRBV9	ASSVHQGPSETQY
TRBJ1-6	TRBV5-4	ASSLDRQNSPLH
TRBJ1-1	TRBV5-1	ASSLQQGTEAF
TRBJ1-5	TRBV7-3	ASSPTGNQPQH
TRBJ1-5	TRBV28	ASQGGYQPQH
-	TRBV7-2	ASSYRTGSGSYEQY
TRBJ1-1	TRBV10-2	ASSEQGFTEAF
TRBJ1-4	TRBV19	ASSMGDTNEKLF
TRBJ2-5	TRBV29-1	SVVRDWVGETQY
TRBJ1-1	TRBV7-9	SSSFRTGENTEAF
TRBJ1-2	TRBV21-1	ASSKVGAGGTNYGYT
TRBJ2-5	TRBV11-3	ASSLGGGATGETQY
TRBJ2-6	TRBV6-1	ASSSHSGANGLT
TRBJ1-1	TRBV29-1	SVVLADTEAF
TRBJ2-7	TRBV7-9	ASSLGQGLDEQY